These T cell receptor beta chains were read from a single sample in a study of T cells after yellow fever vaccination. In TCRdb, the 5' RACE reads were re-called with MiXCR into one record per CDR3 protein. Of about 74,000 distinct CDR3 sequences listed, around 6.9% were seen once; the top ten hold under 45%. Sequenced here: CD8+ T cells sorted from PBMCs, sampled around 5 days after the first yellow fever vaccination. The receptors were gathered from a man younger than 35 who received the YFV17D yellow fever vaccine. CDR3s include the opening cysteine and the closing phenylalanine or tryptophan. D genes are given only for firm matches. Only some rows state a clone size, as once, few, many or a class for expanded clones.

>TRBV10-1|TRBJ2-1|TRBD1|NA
TGCGCCAGGGGGTGGACAGGGGGGAACAATGAGCAGTTCTTC
CARGWTGGNNEQFF
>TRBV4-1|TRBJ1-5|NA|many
TGCGCCAGCAGCCAAATTCCGGGGGAAGTTTCTAGCAATCAGCCCCAGCATTTT
CASSQIPGEVSSNQPQHF
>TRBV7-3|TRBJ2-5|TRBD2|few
TGTGCCAGCAGTTTGACGGGGGGTACCCAGTACTTC
CASSLTGGTQYF
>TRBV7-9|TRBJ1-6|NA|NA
TGTGCCAGCTGTCGGGGCGGTTCACCCCTCCACTTT
CASCRGGSPLHF
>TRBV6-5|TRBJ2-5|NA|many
TGTGCCAGCAGTTACTCGGGGAACCAAGAGACCCAGTACTTC
CASSYSGNQETQYF
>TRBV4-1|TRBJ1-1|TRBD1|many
TGCGCCAGCAGCCAAGAGGGACAGACAAACACTGAAGCTTTCTTT
CASSQEGQTNTEAFF
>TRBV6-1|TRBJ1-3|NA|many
TGTGCCAGCAGTCCAACGGACGGAAACACCATATATTTT
CASSPTDGNTIYF
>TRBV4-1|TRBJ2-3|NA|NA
TGCGCCAGCAGCCAAGAATGGCGGGATAGCACAGATACGCAGTATTTT
CASSQEWRDSTDTQYF
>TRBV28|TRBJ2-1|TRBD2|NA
TGTGCCAGCAGTCCCCTCTGGCGGGGGGCGCTCAATGAGCAGTTCTTC
CASSPLWRGALNEQFF
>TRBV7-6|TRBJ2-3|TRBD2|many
TGTGCCAGCAGCTGGACTAGCGGGGGCCACACAGATACGCAGTATTTT
CASSWTSGGHTDTQYF
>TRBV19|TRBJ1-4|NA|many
TGTGCCAGTAGTATAGATCAATGGTCTGCAACTAATGAAAAACTGTTTTTT
CASSIDQWSATNEKLFF
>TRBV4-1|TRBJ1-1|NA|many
TGCGCCAGCAGCCGACGACTTGACCGACCGCTTGAAGCTTTCTTT
CASSRRLDRPLEAFF
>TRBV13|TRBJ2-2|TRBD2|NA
TGTGCCAGCGGGACTAGCGGGGGCCCCAACACCGGGGAGCTGTTTTTT
CASGTSGGPNTGELFF
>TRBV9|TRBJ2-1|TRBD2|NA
TGTGCCAGCAGCTTCTCTTGGAGAAGCGGGGGGGCCTCATATGAGCAGTTCTTC
CASSFSWRSGGASYEQFF
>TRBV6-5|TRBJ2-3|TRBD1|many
TGTGCCAGCAGTTACCGCGACAGGGGCACAGATACGCAGTATTTT
CASSYRDRGTDTQYF
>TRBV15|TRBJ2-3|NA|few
TGTGCCACCAGCAGAGTACCCCCAGATACGCAGTATTTT
CATSRVPPDTQYF
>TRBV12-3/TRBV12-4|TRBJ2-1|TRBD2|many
TGTGCCAGCAGTAAACGGACTAGCGGGGGTTATGAGCAGTTCTTC
CASSKRTSGGYEQFF
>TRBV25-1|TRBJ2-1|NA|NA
TGTGCCAGCAGTGAATATCTTTGGCAGGGAAACTATGAGCAGTTCTTC
CASSEYLWQGNYEQFF
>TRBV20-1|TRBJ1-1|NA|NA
TGCAGTGCTAGGAGCCCCGATGTCACTGAAGCTTTCTTT
CSARSPDVTEAFF
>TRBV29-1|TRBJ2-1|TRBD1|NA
TGCAGCGTCATGGGGACAGGGAGCTCCTACAATGAGCAGTTCTTC
CSVMGTGSSYNEQFF
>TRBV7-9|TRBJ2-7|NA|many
TGTGCCAGCAGCTTAGTTCCGGGATCAGACGAGCAGTACTTC
CASSLVPGSDEQYF
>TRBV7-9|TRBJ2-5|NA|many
TGTGCCAGCAGCTTAGCGTCCCGCGTGGCGGAGACCCAGTACTTC
CASSLASRVAETQYF
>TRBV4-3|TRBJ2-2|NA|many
TGCGCCAGCAGCCTCACGAAGCAGGCCGGGGAGCTGTTTTTT
CASSLTKQAGELFF
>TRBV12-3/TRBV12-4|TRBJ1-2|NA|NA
TGTGCCAGCAGTTTATTAGCAGGGGCGCTTGGCTACACCTTC
CASSLLAGALGYTF
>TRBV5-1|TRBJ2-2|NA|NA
TGCGCCAGCAGCTTGTGGGACTCTAGTACCGGGGAGCTGTTTTTT
CASSLWDSSTGELFF
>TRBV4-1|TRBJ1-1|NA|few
TGCGCCAGCAGCCAAGCGCCAGGCGCCGGGGGCACTGAAGCTTTCTTT
CASSQAPGAGGTEAFF
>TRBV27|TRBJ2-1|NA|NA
TGTGCCACCGCGGACAGCTCCTACAATGAGCAGTTCTTC
CATADSSYNEQFF
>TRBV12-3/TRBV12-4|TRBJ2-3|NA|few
TGTGCCAGCATCTCTAGCACAGATACGCAGTATTTT
CASISSTDTQYF
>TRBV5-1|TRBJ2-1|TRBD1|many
TGCGCCAGCAGCTGGGACAGGAGCTCCTACAATGAGCAGTTCTTC
CASSWDRSSYNEQFF
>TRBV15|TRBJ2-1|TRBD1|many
TGTGCCACCAGCAGTAGCCGGGACAGGGGGAATGAGCAGTTCTTC
CATSSSRDRGNEQFF